These 2 T cell receptor beta chains came from one sample sequenced in a study of T-cell memory formation after mild COVID-19. Using its own MiXCR run on the 5' RACE reads, TCRdb lists one record per CDR3 protein. The sample records approximately 210,000 distinct CDR3 sequences, about 27% being singletons. Sequencing used PBMCs or a T cell subset sorted from them (not recorded which). These TCRs come from an adult woman who had mild COVID-19 (a few samples of this study predate the infection). Cell type and time point are not known.

The chain employs TRBV27 and TRBJ2-5; D gene uncertain. V was shortened by 2 bases and J by 3 bases, with 7 bases between the two germline ends. CDR1 is MNHEY, CDR2 SMNVEV, per germline (reference sequence). The CDR3 has 13 amino acids. DNA of the CDR3: TGTGCCAGCAGTTTAGACTTAGAAGAGACCCAGTACTTC. Translation: CASSLDLEETQYF.

The chain combines TRBV6-5 with TRBJ2-5; 13 positions agree with TRBD2. The germline V gene encodes CDR1 MNHEY and CDR2 SVGAGI. V gave up 2 bases and J gave up 3 bases; unmatched junction bases: 6. The CDR3 is made up of 17 amino acids. CDR3 sequence reads: CASSYTLAGGPEETQYF. In DNA, the CDR3 is TGTGCCAGCAGTTACACACTAGCGGGAGGGCCGGAAGAGACCCAGTACTTC.